This TCR beta chain came from a study of blood T cells in healthy people across ages. Primers used in a second PCR of about 7 to 12 cycles were a sample-barcoded 5' primer and a J-beta primer mix. TCRdb re-derived calls from the 5' RACE reads in MiXCR, one entry per CDR3 protein. The data hold over 500,000 distinct CDR3 sequences, with roughly a quarter observed a single time. These same records also appear under a second study, on T cells of mothers and their children. According to that study: All extracted RNA went into cDNA synthesis, roughly 1.5 ug per 15 ul.

This clonotype was sampled from a boy aged 2-9 years in good health. Sequenced material: blood.

The CDR3 region is CASSLELSSYEQYF. The CDR3 bases are TGTGCCAGCAGCTTAGAGCTCAGCTCCTACGAGCAGTACTTC. The chain links TRBV7-9 to TRBJ2-7; D is unresolved. V was clipped by 1 base and J by 0 bases, with 7 bases between them. This CDR3 contains 14 residues. CDR1 is SEHNR, CDR2 FQNEAQ, per germline (reference sequence).